Listed below are T cell receptor beta chains from one sample, sequenced in a study of shared clonotypes between healthy human individuals. Assay used: immunoSEQ multiplex PCR; TCRdb lists only in-frame clones, some missing. The sample includes a few million clones, about 94% seen only once; the top ten take over 1.5%. The sample comprised naive CD8+ T cells from PBMCs. The receptors shown here come from a man aged 18 to 30 in good health. Some clones in this sample may be carry-over from other donors' samples. Both conserved end residues are part of each CDR3. A D gene is named only where the DNA matches it firmly. Size tells how often a clone was seen (once, few, many) or the class of an expanded clone, and some rows leave it out.

cdr3_nt	cdr3_aa	v_call	j_call	d_call	clone_size
TGTGCCAGCACCCCATCCAATGAAAAACTGTTTTTT	CASTPSNEKLFF	TRBV28	TRBJ1-4	-	once
TGCGCCAGCAGCTTGGCGGGGGAGCTGTTTTTT	CASSLAGELFF	TRBV5-1	TRBJ2-2	-	-
TGCAGCGTTCGAGGGACCGGGACAGGGGACGGAAACACCATATATTTT	CSVRGTGTGDGNTIYF	TRBV29-1	TRBJ1-3	TRBD1	-
TGTGCCAGTAGTAGAGCAGGGCTAATCTACGAGCAGTACTTC	CASSRAGLIYEQYF	TRBV19	TRBJ2-7	-	-
TGTGCCAGCAGCTCGGCCGACGAAGCGATTGATGGCTACACCTTC	CASSSADEAIDGYTF	TRBV28	TRBJ1-2	-	-
TGTGCCAGCAGCCCAGGGCTAGCGGGAGGGCCAAACAATGAGCAGTTCTTC	CASSPGLAGGPNNEQFF	TRBV4-2	TRBJ2-1	TRBD2	-
TGTGCCAGCGCCGTAGCGGGAGGGCCTGGCGAGCAGTACTTC	CASAVAGGPGEQYF	TRBV27	TRBJ2-7	TRBD2	-
TGTGCCAGCAGTGAATTCGGCAAGTGGAGCCCTGAAGCTTTCTTT	CASSEFGKWSPEAFF	TRBV6-1	TRBJ1-1	-	-
TGTGCCAGCAGTGACTTCGGGAGGGGTTACGAGCAGTACTTC	CASSDFGRGYEQYF	TRBV6-1	TRBJ2-7	TRBD2	-
TGTGCCAGCAGCGAACAGGGGGCGCGGTGGGATGGCTACACCTTC	CASSEQGARWDGYTF	TRBV7-9	TRBJ1-2	TRBD1	-
TGTGCCAGCAACTCCCGGGACAGGTACAATGAGCAGTTCTTC	CASNSRDRYNEQFF	TRBV27	TRBJ2-1	TRBD1	-
TGCGCCAGCAGCTTGTTGGGTAATCTCTACGAGCAGTACTTC	CASSLLGNLYEQYF	TRBV5-1	TRBJ2-7	-	-
TGTGCCAGCAGTTACGGGGCGGGAGTGAGCACAGATACGCAGTATTTT	CASSYGAGVSTDTQYF	TRBV6-5	TRBJ2-3	TRBD2	-
TGTGCCAGCAGTCTATCTAAGTACACAGGGTTCAGGGAGCAGTTCTTC	CASSLSKYTGFREQFF	TRBV27	TRBJ2-1	-	once
TGTGCCAGCAGTTTAACGCTAGGCGAGGGCAGGAGCTCCTACGAGCAGTACTTC	CASSLTLGEGRSSYEQYF	TRBV28	TRBJ2-7	-	-
TGTGCCAGCAGAACGGACGCCTACGAGCAGTACTTC	CASRTDAYEQYF	TRBV11-2	TRBJ2-7	-	-
TGTGCCAGCAGCCCTCCAGGGTCCCTTCTCGAGCAGTACTTC	CASSPPGSLLEQYF	TRBV7-6	TRBJ2-7	-	-
TGTGCCAGTAGTGAGCCGGGACTAGCGGGCCGATGGACCGGGGAGCTGTTTTTT	CASSEPGLAGRWTGELFF	TRBV19	TRBJ2-2	TRBD2	once
TGTGCCAGCAGTCAAGGGTCTCGCGGGAACTACAATGAGCAGTTCTTC	CASSQGSRGNYNEQFF	TRBV27	TRBJ2-1	-	-
TGTGCCAGCAGGTTCGAGGGGCTCCCCACAGATACGCAGTATTTT	CASRFEGLPTDTQYF	TRBV27	TRBJ2-3	-	-
TGTGCCAGCAGTCAAGAGCGGGGGGCCTACAATGAGCAGTTCTTC	CASSQERGAYNEQFF	TRBV6-5	TRBJ2-1	TRBD2	-
TGTGCCAGCAGACCCTTCACGGGACTTAACACCGGGGAGCTGTTTTTT	CASRPFTGLNTGELFF	TRBV7-9	TRBJ2-2	-	-
TGTGCCATCAGTGAGCCCAGGGACGAGCAGTACTTC	CAISEPRDEQYF	TRBV10-3	TRBJ2-7	-	-
TGTGCCAGCAGCGTAGGTAGGATAAACACCGGGGAGCTGTTTTTT	CASSVGRINTGELFF	TRBV9	TRBJ2-2	-	-
TGTGCCAGCTACGGGGGACTAGCGGTCCACAATGAGCAGTTCTTC	CASYGGLAVHNEQFF	TRBV7-9	TRBJ2-1	TRBD2	-
TGTGCCAGCCGCGAGACTAGCGGTCCTTACGAGCAGTACTTC	CASRETSGPYEQYF	TRBV6-5	TRBJ2-7	TRBD2	-
TGTGCCAGTTTGTCAGACTCAACTAACTATGGCTACACCTTC	CASLSDSTNYGYTF	TRBV19	TRBJ1-2	-	-
TGTGCCAGCAGTCCGGGGACTAGCGGTTTATTCCGGGATACGCAGTATTTT	CASSPGTSGLFRDTQYF	TRBV28	TRBJ2-3	TRBD2	-
TGCGCCAGCAGCTTGGCCGAGGACGGAGAAAACTATGGCTACACCTTC	CASSLAEDGENYGYTF	TRBV5-1	TRBJ1-2	-	-